This paragraph reports one T cell receptor (beta chain). The antigen remains undetermined. These data come from a study of T cell responses to AZD1222 COVID-19 vaccine. Regarding the study as a whole: Nearly half of the spike-specific TCRs reportedly recognize variant regions that carry no mutations.

TCRdb keeps only in-frame clones here, not all; method: immunoSEQ multiplex PCR. The data hold around 99,000 clones, with approximately 85% observed a single time. The sequencing here drew on peripheral blood, taken on day 0 of MenACWY control vaccination. This clonotype was sampled from an adult in good health.

CDR3 loop: CASRGDGNYGYTF. CDR3 nucleotide sequence: TGTGCCAGCCGAGGGGACGGGAACTATGGCTACACCTTC. The V and J genes are TRBV2 and TRBJ1-2; D may be TRBD1 (5 bases). Germline CDR1 SNHLY, CDR2 FYNNEI. The CDR3 sequence is 13 residues long. Trimming removed 8 bases at V and 2 bases at J, with 12 bases between.